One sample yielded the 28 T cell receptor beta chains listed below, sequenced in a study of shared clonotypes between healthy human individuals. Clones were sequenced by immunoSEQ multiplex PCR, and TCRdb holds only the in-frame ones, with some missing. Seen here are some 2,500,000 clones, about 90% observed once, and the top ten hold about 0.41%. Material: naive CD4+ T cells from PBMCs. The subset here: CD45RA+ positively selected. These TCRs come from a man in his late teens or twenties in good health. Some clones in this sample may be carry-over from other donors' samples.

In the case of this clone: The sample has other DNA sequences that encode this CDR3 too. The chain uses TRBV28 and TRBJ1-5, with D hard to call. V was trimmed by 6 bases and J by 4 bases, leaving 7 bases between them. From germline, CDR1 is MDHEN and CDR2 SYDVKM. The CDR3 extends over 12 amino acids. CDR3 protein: CASRQGNQPQHF. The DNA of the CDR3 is TGTGCCAGCAGACAAGGAAATCAGCCCCAGCATTTT.

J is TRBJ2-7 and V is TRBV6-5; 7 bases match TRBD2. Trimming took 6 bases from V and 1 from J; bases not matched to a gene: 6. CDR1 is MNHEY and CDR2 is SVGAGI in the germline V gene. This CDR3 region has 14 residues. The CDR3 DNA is TGTGCCAGCAGCTACCCTAGCGGTTCCTACGAGCAGTACTTC. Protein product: CASSYPSGSYEQYF.

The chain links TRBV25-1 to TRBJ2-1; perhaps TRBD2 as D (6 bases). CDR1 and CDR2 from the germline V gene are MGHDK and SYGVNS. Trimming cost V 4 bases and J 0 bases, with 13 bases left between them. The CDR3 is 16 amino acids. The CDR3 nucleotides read TGTGCCAGCAGTGGGATGGGAGGAAGCTCCTACAATGAGCAGTTCTTC. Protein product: CASSGMGGSSYNEQFF.

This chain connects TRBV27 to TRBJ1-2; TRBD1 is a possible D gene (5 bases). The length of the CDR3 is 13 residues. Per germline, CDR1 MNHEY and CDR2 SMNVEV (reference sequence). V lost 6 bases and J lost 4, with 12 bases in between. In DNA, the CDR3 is TGTGCCAGCAGGTCAGACAGCCCCTATGGCTACACCTTC. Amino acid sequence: CASRSDSPYGYTF.

CDR3 sequence: CASSDRQGFTEKLFF. CDR3 sequence (DNA): TGTGCCAGCAGCGATCGACAGGGGTTCACTGAAAAACTGTTTTTT. This chain uses TRBV9 with TRBJ1-4, with 8 bases aligning to TRBD1. There are 15 residues in the CDR3. V gave up 3 bases and J gave up 7 bases; unmatched junction bases: 8. Germline V lookup: CDR1 SGDLS, CDR2 YYNGEE.

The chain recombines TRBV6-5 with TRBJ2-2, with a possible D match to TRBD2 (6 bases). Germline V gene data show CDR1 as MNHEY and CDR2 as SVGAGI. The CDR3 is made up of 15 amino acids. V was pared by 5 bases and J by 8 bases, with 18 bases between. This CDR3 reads CASSQIVLAAGELFF. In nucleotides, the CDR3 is TGTGCCAGCAGTCAAATCGTATTAGCGGCGGGGGAGCTGTTTTTT.

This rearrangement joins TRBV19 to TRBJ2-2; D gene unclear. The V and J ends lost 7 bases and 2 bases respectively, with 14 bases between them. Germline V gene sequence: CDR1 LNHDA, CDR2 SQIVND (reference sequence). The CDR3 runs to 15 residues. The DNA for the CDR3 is TGTGCCAGTACAGGATTGGGGATTAACACCGGGGAGCTGTTTTTT. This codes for CASTGLGINTGELFF.

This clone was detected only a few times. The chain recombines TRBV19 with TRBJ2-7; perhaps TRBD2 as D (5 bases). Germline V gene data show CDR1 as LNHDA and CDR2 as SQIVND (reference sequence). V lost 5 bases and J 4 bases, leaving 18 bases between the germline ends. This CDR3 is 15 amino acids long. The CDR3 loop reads CASSPLPRRGYEQYF. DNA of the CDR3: TGTGCCAGTAGTCCTCTACCTAGACGGGGATACGAGCAGTACTTC.

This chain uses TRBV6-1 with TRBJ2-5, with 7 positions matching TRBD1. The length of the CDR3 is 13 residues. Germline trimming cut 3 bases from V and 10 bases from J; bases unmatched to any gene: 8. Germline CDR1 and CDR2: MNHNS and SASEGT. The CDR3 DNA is TGTGCCAGCAGTGATAGGGGGCCCGGGAACCAGTACTTC. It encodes CASSDRGPGNQYF.

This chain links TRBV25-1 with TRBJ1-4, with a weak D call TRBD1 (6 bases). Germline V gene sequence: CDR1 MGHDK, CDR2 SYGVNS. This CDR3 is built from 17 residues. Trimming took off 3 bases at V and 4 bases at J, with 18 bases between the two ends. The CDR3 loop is CASSDKRGAYINEKLFF. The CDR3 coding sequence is TGTGCCAGCAGTGACAAAAGGGGGGCCTATATTAATGAAAAACTGTTTTTT.

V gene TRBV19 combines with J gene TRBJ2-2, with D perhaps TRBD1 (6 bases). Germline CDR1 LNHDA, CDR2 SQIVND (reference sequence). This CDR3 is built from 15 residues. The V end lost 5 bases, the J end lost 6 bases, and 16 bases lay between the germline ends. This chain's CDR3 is CASSSRTVQPGELFF. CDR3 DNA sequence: TGTGCCAGTAGTTCCAGGACAGTCCAGCCCGGGGAGCTGTTTTTT.

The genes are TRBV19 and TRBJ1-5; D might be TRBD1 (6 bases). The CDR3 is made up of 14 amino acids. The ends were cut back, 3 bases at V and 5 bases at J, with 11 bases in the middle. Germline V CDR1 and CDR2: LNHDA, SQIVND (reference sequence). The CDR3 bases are TGTGCCAGTAGTATCGGACAGTCCTATCAGCCCCAGCATTTT. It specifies CASSIGQSYQPQHF.

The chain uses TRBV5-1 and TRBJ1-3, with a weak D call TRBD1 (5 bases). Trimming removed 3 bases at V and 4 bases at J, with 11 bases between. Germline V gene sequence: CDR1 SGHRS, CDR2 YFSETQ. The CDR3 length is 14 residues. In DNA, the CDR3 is TGCGCCAGCAGCTCTAAAGGGGAGGGAAACACCATATATTTT. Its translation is CASSSKGEGNTIYF. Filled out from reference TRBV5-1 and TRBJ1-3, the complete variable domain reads KAGVTQTPRYLIKTRGQQVTLSCSPISGHRSVSWYQQTPGQGLQFLFEYFSETQRNKGNFPGRFSGRQFSNSRSEMNVSTLELGDSALYLCASSSKGEGNTIYFGEGSWLTVV.

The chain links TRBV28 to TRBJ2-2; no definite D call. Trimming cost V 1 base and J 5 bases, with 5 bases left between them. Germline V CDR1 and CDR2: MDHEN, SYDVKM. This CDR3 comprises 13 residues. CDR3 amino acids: CASSLSVTGELFF. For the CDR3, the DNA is TGTGCCAGCAGTTTATCAGTTACCGGGGAGCTGTTTTTT.

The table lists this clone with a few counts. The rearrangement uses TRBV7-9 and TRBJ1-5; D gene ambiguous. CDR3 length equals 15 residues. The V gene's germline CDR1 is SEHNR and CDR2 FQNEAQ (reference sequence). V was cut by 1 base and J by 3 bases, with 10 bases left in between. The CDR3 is CASSLETAVNQPQHF. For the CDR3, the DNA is TGTGCCAGCAGCTTAGAGACGGCAGTCAATCAGCCCCAGCATTTT.

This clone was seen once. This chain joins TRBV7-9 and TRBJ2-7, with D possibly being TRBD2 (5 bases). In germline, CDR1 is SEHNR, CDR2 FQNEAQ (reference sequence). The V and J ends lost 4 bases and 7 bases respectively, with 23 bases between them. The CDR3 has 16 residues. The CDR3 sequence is CASSSPAGGLFREQYF. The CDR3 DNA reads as TGTGCCAGCAGCTCCCCGGCGGGTGGGCTGTTTAGGGAGCAGTACTTC.

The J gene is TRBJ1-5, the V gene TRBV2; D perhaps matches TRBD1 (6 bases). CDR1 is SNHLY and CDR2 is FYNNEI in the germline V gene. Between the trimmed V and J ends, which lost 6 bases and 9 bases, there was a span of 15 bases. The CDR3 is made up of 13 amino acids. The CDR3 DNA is TGTGCCAGCAGAGGGGGGGGTCAAGGGCCCCAGCATTTT. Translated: CASRGGGQGPQHF.

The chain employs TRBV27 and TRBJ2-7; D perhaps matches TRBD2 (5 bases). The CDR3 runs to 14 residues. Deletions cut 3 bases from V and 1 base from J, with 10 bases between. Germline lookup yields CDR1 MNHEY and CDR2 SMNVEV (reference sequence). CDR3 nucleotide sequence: TGTGCCAGCAGTTTCCATGGACTGTCCTACGAGCAGTACTTC. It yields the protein CASSFHGLSYEQYF.

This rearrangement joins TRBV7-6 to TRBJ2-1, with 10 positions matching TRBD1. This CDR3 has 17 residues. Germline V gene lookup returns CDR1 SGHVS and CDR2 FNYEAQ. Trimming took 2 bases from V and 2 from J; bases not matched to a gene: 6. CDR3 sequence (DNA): TGTGCCAGCAGCTTATCCGGCGGGACAGGGGCCTACAATGAGCAGTTCTTC. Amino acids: CASSLSGGTGAYNEQFF.

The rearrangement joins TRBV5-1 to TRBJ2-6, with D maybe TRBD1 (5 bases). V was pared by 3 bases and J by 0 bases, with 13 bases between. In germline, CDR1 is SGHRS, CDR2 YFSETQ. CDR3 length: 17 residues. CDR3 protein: CASSSLQESSGANVLTF. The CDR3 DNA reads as TGCGCCAGCAGCTCTTTACAGGAGAGCTCTGGGGCCAACGTCCTGACTTTC.

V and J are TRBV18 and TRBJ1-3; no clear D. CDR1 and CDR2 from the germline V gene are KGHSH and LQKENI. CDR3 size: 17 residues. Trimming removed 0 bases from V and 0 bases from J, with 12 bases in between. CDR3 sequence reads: CASSPPGQAHSGNTIYF. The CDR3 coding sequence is TGTGCCAGCTCACCACCCGGGCAGGCCCACTCTGGAAACACCATATATTTT.

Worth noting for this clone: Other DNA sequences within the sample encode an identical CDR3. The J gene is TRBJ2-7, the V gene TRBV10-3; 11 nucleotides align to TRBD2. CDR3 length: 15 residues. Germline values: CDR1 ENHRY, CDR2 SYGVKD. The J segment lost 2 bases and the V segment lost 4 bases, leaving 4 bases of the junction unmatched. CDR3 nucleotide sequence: TGTGCCATCAGTGGGGGGACTAGCGGCACCTACGAGCAGTACTTC. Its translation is CAISGGTSGTYEQYF.

The DNA for the CDR3 is TGTGCCAGCAGCTTCGGCAGCTCCCAAGAGACCCAGTACTTC. Its protein is CASSFGSSQETQYF. V is TRBV5-6 and J is TRBJ2-5; D gene ambiguous. With 2 bases removed from V and 1 base from J, the gap between germline ends came to 9 bases. This CDR3 has 14 residues. CDR1 SGHDT and CDR2 YYEEEE come from the germline V gene. The variable domain in full, completed from reference TRBV5-6 and TRBJ2-5, reads DAGVTQSPTHLIKTRGQQVTLRCSPKSGHDTVSWYQQALGQGPQFIFQYYEEEERQRGNFPDRFSGHQFPNYSSELNVNALLLGDSALYLCASSFGSSQETQYFGPGTRLLVL.

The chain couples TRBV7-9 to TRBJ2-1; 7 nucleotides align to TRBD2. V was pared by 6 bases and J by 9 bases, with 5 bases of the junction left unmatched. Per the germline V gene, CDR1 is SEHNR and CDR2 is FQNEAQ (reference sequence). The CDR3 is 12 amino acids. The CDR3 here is CASSSWEGEQFF. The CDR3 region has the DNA TGTGCCAGCAGTTCCTGGGAGGGTGAGCAGTTCTTC.

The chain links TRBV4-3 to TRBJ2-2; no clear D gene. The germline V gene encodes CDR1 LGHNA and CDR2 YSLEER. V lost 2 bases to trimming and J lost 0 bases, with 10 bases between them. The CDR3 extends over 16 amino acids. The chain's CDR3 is CASSQLAGTNTGELFF. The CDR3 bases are TGCGCCAGCAGCCAACTTGCTGGGACGAACACCGGGGAGCTGTTTTTT.

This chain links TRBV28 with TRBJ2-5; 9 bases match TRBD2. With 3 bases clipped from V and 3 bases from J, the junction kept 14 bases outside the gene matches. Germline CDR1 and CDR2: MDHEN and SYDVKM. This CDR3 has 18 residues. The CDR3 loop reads CASSLWLAGSDQKETQYF. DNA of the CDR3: TGTGCCAGCAGTTTGTGGCTAGCGGGGTCGGATCAGAAAGAGACCCAGTACTTC.

The CDR3 is CSVETDNPQETQYF. The CDR3 coding sequence is TGCAGCGTTGAAACGGACAACCCCCAGGAGACCCAGTACTTC. The chain carries TRBV29-1 and TRBJ2-5; possible D gene TRBD1, 5 bases. The CDR3 sequence is 14 residues long. V lost 2 bases and J 5 bases, leaving 15 bases between the germline ends. Germline lookup yields CDR1 SQVTM and CDR2 ANQGSEA.

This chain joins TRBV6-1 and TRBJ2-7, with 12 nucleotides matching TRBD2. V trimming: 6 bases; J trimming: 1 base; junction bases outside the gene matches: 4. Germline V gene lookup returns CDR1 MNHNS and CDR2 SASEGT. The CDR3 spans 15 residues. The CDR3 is CASRGLAGRSYEQYF. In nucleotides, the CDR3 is TGTGCCAGCAGAGGACTAGCGGGAAGGTCCTACGAGCAGTACTTC.